The next 25 T cell receptor beta chains were all read from a single sample in a study of blood T cell repertoires in COVID-19. Sequenced by immunoSEQ multiplex PCR; TCRdb stores in-frame clones only, minus some. Of 220,000 or so clones listed, 82% are singletons. The sample comprised peripheral blood. All receptors derive from an elderly woman with COVID-19, enrolled during active disease.

The rearrangement links TRBV7-6 to TRBJ2-5, with TRBD2 identical over 12 bases. Germline assignment: CDR1 SGHVS and CDR2 FNYEAQ. Trimming removed 2 bases from V and 2 bases from J; junction bases left unmatched: 15. The CDR3 consists of 20 residues. CDR3 loop: CASSLSPTSGSLLKQETQYF. The CDR3 DNA is TGTGCCAGCAGCTTATCCCCGACTAGCGGGAGTCTGTTGAAACAAGAGACCCAGTACTTC.

The chain employs TRBV29-1 and TRBJ1-1, with a tentative D call TRBD1 (5 bases). From germline, CDR1 is SQVTM and CDR2 ANQGSEA. With 7 bases removed from V and 1 base from J, the gap between germline ends came to 10 bases. The CDR3 has 12 residues. CDR3 loop: CSADRQNTEAFF. Written as DNA, the CDR3 is TGCAGCGCCGACAGACAGAACACTGAAGCTTTCTTT.

The chain is built from TRBV28 and TRBJ2-1; 9 nucleotides align to TRBD1. Germline CDR1 MDHEN, CDR2 SYDVKM. The junction had 11 bases not matched to a gene; V was cut back by 2 bases and J by 12 bases. The CDR3 is made up of 15 amino acids. CDR3 in amino acids: CASSLRDRVLPGQFF. CDR3 DNA sequence: TGTGCCAGCAGTTTAAGGGACAGGGTCCTCCCGGGGCAGTTCTTC.

In its sample, this clone was seen once. The chain joins TRBV5-1 to TRBJ2-5; 14 bases are shared with TRBD2. The V gene end was trimmed by 5 bases and the J gene end by 2 bases; junction bases not matched to a gene: 5. Germline loops: CDR1 SGHRS, CDR2 YFSETQ. This CDR3 comprises 16 residues. The CDR3 spells CASRWTSGGLQETQYF. In DNA form, the CDR3 reads TGCGCCAGCAGATGGACTAGCGGGGGGTTGCAAGAGACCCAGTACTTC.

This sequence joins TRBV25-1 and TRBJ1-1, with D uncertain. CDR1 MGHDK and CDR2 SYGVNS come from the germline V gene. CDR3 length: 12 residues. V dropped 7 bases and J dropped 4 bases, with 10 bases sitting between them. Written as DNA, the CDR3 is TGTGCCAGCAATGCTGGGCGCACTGAAGCTTTCTTT. Protein: CASNAGRTEAFF.

This sequence joins TRBV27 and TRBJ1-1; D call uncertain. Germline loops: CDR1 MNHEY, CDR2 SMNVEV (reference sequence). CDR3 length: 14 residues. V was clipped by 4 bases and J by 5 bases, with 14 bases between them. CDR3 nucleotides: TGTGCCAGCAGTTCCCGCACAAAGAATACTGAAGCTTTCTTT. This encodes CASSSRTKNTEAFF.

This chain uses TRBV30 with TRBJ1-5; the D is unclear. The V and J ends lost 2 bases and 4 bases respectively, with 12 bases between them. The CDR3 is made up of 14 amino acids. Germline CDR1 is GTSNPN and CDR2 is SVGIG (reference sequence). CDR3 in DNA: TGTGCCTGGAGTCCGCAGGTATGGAATCAGCCCCAGCATTTT. It specifies CAWSPQVWNQPQHF.

The J gene is TRBJ2-7, the V gene TRBV20-1; TRBD2 matches at 9 bases. The length of the CDR3 is 14 residues. With 3 bases clipped from V and 2 bases from J, the junction kept 5 bases outside the gene matches. Germline V gene sequence: CDR1 DFQATT, CDR2 SNEGSKA (reference sequence). CDR3 sequence: CSASKAGGPYEQYF. The CDR3 DNA follows: TGCAGTGCTAGTAAAGCGGGGGGACCCTACGAGCAGTACTTC.

This chain joins TRBV5-1 and TRBJ2-4, with D possibly matching TRBD1 (6 bases). The V end lost 9 bases, the J end lost 0 bases, and 22 bases lay between the germline ends. The CDR3 loop spans 17 amino acids. Per the germline V gene, CDR1 is SGHRS and CDR2 is YFSETQ. Here the CDR3 reads CATSAGDEGPAKNIQYF. The CDR3 DNA sequence: TGCGCCACCTCAGCAGGGGATGAGGGGCCAGCCAAAAACATTCAGTACTTC.

The gene calls are TRBV5-1 and TRBJ1-1, with a weak D call TRBD1 (6 bases). Germline CDR1 reads SGHRS; CDR2 reads YFSETQ. The CDR3 length is 15 residues. Trimming took 5 bases from V and 4 from J, leaving 18 bases between them. CDR3 protein: CASSSSTGIGTEAFF. The CDR3 DNA reads TGCGCCAGCAGTTCCTCAACAGGGATTGGCACTGAAGCTTTCTTT.

This chain connects TRBV7-6 to TRBJ1-1, with TRBD1 matching over 7 bases. This CDR3 contains 15 residues. Germline CDR1 reads SGHVS; CDR2 reads FNYEAQ. The J segment lost 7 bases and the V segment lost 2 bases, leaving 10 bases of the junction unmatched. CDR3 residues: CASSLNRGQGGEAFF. Written as DNA, the CDR3 is TGTGCCAGCAGCTTAAACAGGGGCCAGGGGGGTGAAGCTTTCTTT.

This clone appeared once. The J gene is TRBJ2-7, the V gene TRBV30; 8 bases align to TRBD1. The CDR3 extends over 12 amino acids. The germline V gene encodes CDR1 GTSNPN and CDR2 SVGIG (reference sequence). V lost 3 bases, J lost 4 bases, and 2 bases stayed unmatched. CDR3 loop: CAWSRQGYEQYF. For the CDR3, the DNA is TGTGCCTGGAGCCGACAGGGGTACGAGCAGTACTTC.

The V call is TRBV9, the J call TRBJ1-5; D is ambiguous. Trimming took off 0 bases at V and 6 bases at J, with 13 bases between the two ends. CDR3 length equals 15 residues. The V gene's germline CDR1 is SGDLS and CDR2 YYNGEE. Here the CDR3 reads CASSVEGLRGQPQHF. CDR3 DNA sequence: TGTGCCAGCAGCGTAGAGGGCCTCCGGGGTCAGCCCCAGCATTTT.

In nucleotides, the CDR3 is TGTGCCATCGGGCGGGAGGGCGACATTCAGTACTTC. Its translation is CAIGREGDIQYF. V gene TRBV10-3 combines with J gene TRBJ2-4; 9 bases match TRBD2. This CDR3 is built from 12 residues. Germline assignment: CDR1 ENHRY and CDR2 SYGVKD. Trimming removed 8 bases from V and 8 bases from J; junction bases left unmatched: 4.

This chain connects TRBV2 to TRBJ2-2; D unclear. Germline V lookup: CDR1 SNHLY, CDR2 FYNNEI. This CDR3 region has 15 residues. Between the trimmed V and J ends, which lost 3 bases and 6 bases, there was a span of 14 bases. As DNA, the CDR3 is TGTGCCAGCAGTGAGAGATTGTTATTTTCCGGGGAGCTGTTTTTT. Protein: CASSERLLFSGELFF.

The V gene is TRBV30, the J gene TRBJ1-6; 11 bases fit TRBD1. The CDR3 contains 15 residues. Per the germline V gene, CDR1 is GTSNPN and CDR2 is SVGIG (reference sequence). With 4 bases clipped from V and 7 bases from J, the junction kept 6 bases outside the gene matches. CDR3 region: CAWTPGQGANSPLHF. The CDR3, as DNA: TGTGCCTGGACCCCCGGACAGGGGGCGAATTCACCCCTCCACTTT.

The chain recombines TRBV7-9 with TRBJ2-7; 10 bases fit TRBD1. CDR1 and CDR2 from the germline V gene are SEHNR and FQNEAQ (reference sequence). Trimming removed 5 bases from V and 6 bases from J; junction bases left unmatched: 4. CDR3 size: 13 residues. The CDR3 loop reads CASSTGTGAEQYF. CDR3 in DNA: TGTGCCAGCAGCACGGGGACAGGGGCCGAGCAGTACTTC.

This chain uses TRBV18 with TRBJ1-2, with D hard to call. Germline CDR1 KGHSH, CDR2 LQKENI. The CDR3 covers 12 residues. V gave up 3 bases and J gave up 8 bases, with 10 bases separating them. CDR3 DNA sequence: TGTGCCAGCTCACCCGGGATCGTGGGCTACACCTTC. The encoded protein is CASSPGIVGYTF.

The chain joins TRBV6-5 to TRBJ1-1; D is perhaps TRBD1 (6 bases). Between the trimmed V and J ends, which lost 5 bases and 10 bases, there was a span of 14 bases. Germline V gene sequence: CDR1 MNHEY, CDR2 SVGAGI. This CDR3 is built from 12 residues. The CDR3 DNA sequence: TGTGCCAGCAGTCGTCAGGGGTACGCAGCTTTCTTT. The encoded protein is CASSRQGYAAFF.

This clone appeared once. This chain joins TRBV5-1 and TRBJ2-7, with 8 bases aligning to TRBD1. J gave up 3 bases and V 4 bases, and 6 bases lay outside the gene matches. The length of the CDR3 is 14 residues. In germline, CDR1 is SGHRS, CDR2 YFSETQ. The CDR3 is CASSTGQGSYEQYF. CDR3 DNA sequence: TGCGCCAGCAGCACCGGACAGGGAAGCTACGAGCAGTACTTC.

The chain has TRBV6-2 or TRBV6-3 and TRBJ1-2; D may be TRBD1 (5 bases). Germline V gives CDR1 MNHEY, CDR2 SVGEGT. This CDR3 comprises 12 residues. Trimming pared 5 bases from V and 4 bases from J, leaving 8 bases between. CDR3 coding DNA: TGTGCCAGCAGTCCGGACATCTATGGCTACACCTTC. This sequence encodes CASSPDIYGYTF.

The J gene is TRBJ2-7, the V gene TRBV15; 7 bases line up with TRBD1. The CDR3 sequence is 15 residues long. Germline CDR1 LNHNV, CDR2 YYDKDF (reference sequence). With 2 bases clipped from V and 3 bases from J, the junction kept 7 bases outside the gene matches. The CDR3 is CATSRLPGQHYEQYF. In nucleotides, the CDR3 is TGTGCCACCAGCAGACTTCCGGGACAGCACTACGAGCAGTACTTC.

The chain joins TRBV7-2 to TRBJ1-2; D uncertain. Trimming removed 2 bases from V and 4 bases from J, with 14 bases in between. The CDR3 contains 15 residues. Germline V gene data show CDR1 as SGHTA and CDR2 as FQGNSA. The DNA for the CDR3 is TGTGCCAGCAGCTTAAAGAGGTCGGCCCCCTATGGCTACACCTTC. Translation gives CASSLKRSAPYGYTF. Looking up the rest from reference TRBV7-2 and TRBJ1-2 gives the full variable domain: GAGVSQSPSNKVTEKGKDVELRCDPISGHTALYWYRQSLGQGLEFLIYFQGNSAPDKSGLPSDRFSAERTGGSVSTLTIQRTQQEDSAVYLCASSLKRSAPYGYTFGSGTRLTVV.

The rearrangement links TRBV5-1 to TRBJ1-2; D may be TRBD1 (5 bases). CDR1 is SGHRS, CDR2 YFSETQ, per germline. The CDR3 is 13 amino acids. Deletions cut 5 bases from V and 6 bases from J, with 14 bases between. This chain's CDR3 is CASSSTERHGYTF. For the CDR3, the DNA is TGCGCCAGCAGTTCGACAGAAAGGCATGGCTACACCTTC.

The rearrangement links TRBV9 to TRBJ2-3; D perhaps matches TRBD2 (5 bases). The CDR3 covers 16 residues. Trimming left V 0 bases short and J 0 bases short, with 11 bases between. Germline V lookup: CDR1 SGDLS, CDR2 YYNGEE. The CDR3 region has the DNA TGTGCCAGCAGCGTAGTGAGCGGAACTAGCACAGATACGCAGTATTTT. This sequence encodes CASSVVSGTSTDTQYF.